The 23 T cell receptor beta chains below come from one sample, sequenced in a study of control samples from healthy donors and cancer patients. Generated by immunoSEQ multiplex PCR, the TCRdb table keeps only in-frame clones and is missing some. This table has around 70,000 clones, roughly 89% appearing once. Sequenced sample: PBMCs. These TCRs come from a woman in her forties or fifties with colorectal cancer.

This sequence joins TRBV6-5 and TRBJ1-6; tentative D call: TRBD1 (6 bases). Trimming shortened V by 7 bases and J by 7 bases, and 17 bases separated the two germline ends. The CDR3 length is 15 residues. Germline V gene sequence: CDR1 MNHEY, CDR2 SVGAGI. CDR3 region: CASTSLGRGNSPLHF. Here the CDR3 DNA reads TGTGCCAGCACCTCCCTGGGCAGGGGAAATTCACCCCTCCACTTT.

The genes are TRBV10-3 and TRBJ1-1; D gene ambiguous. Trimming pared 6 bases from V and 1 base from J, leaving 9 bases between. The CDR3 is 13 amino acids. CDR1 is ENHRY and CDR2 is SYGVKD in the germline V gene. CDR3 loop: CAIRTDGNTEAFF. The DNA for the CDR3 is TGTGCCATCAGGACTGACGGGAACACTGAAGCTTTCTTT.

The V call is TRBV3-1 (or the pseudogene TRBV3-2), the J call TRBJ1-6, with D unresolved. The V gene lost 1 base and the J gene lost 12 bases, with 13 bases spanning the gap. The CDR3 loop spans 14 amino acids. The germline CDR1 and CDR2 sequences are LGHDT and YNNKEL (reference sequence). The CDR3 sequence: CASSQGTGDGPLHF. DNA of the CDR3: TGTGCCAGCAGCCAAGGAACCGGGGATGGACCCCTCCACTTT.

This clone was seen more than once but under ten times. This sample also contains other DNA sequences that code for the same CDR3. This chain links TRBV10-1 with TRBJ2-1, with 7 bases lining up with TRBD1. J was trimmed by 7 bases and V by 5 bases; bases with no gene match: 8. Germline CDR1 reads WNHNN; CDR2 reads SYGVQD (reference sequence). The CDR3 has 14 residues. This chain's CDR3 is CASSPGTARNEQFF. Written as DNA, the CDR3 is TGCGCCAGCAGTCCCGGGACAGCCCGTAATGAGCAGTTCTTC.

This chain connects TRBV7-2 to TRBJ1-2; the D gene is possibly TRBD1 (5 bases). V lost 5 bases and J lost 5, with 21 bases in between. This CDR3 is built from 16 residues. The germline V gene has CDR1 SGHTA and CDR2 FQGNSA. The CDR3 coding sequence is TGTGCCAGCAGCCCAGCGGGGGTCCAACTTTGGTATGGCTACACCTTC. Translated: CASSPAGVQLWYGYTF.

The chain employs TRBV18 and TRBJ2-3, with D hard to call. Germline CDR1 is KGHSH and CDR2 is LQKENI. V was cut by 0 bases and J by 0 bases, with 10 bases left in between. The CDR3 sequence is 16 residues long. CDR3 region: CASSPPMGSSTDTQYF. The CDR3 DNA sequence: TGTGCCAGCTCACCACCGATGGGATCAAGCACAGATACGCAGTATTTT.

This clone was recorded only once. V usage is TRBV18 and J usage is TRBJ1-1; D gene unclear. Deletions cut 3 bases from V and 4 bases from J, with 9 bases between. The CDR3 consists of 13 residues. Germline CDR1 reads KGHSH; CDR2 reads LQKENI. The CDR3 is CASSPGGSTEAFF. CDR3 nucleotides: TGTGCCAGCTCACCTGGAGGGTCCACTGAAGCTTTCTTT.

This chain links TRBV20-1 with TRBJ1-1; the match to TRBD1 covers 8 bases. Germline V gene lookup returns CDR1 DFQATT and CDR2 SNEGSKA (reference sequence). The CDR3 consists of 14 residues. J was trimmed by 1 base and V by 3 bases; bases with no gene match: 4. CDR3 loop: CSASKTGGNTEAFF. The CDR3 DNA follows: TGCAGTGCTAGTAAAACAGGGGGGAACACTGAAGCTTTCTTT.

This clone was seen a single time. The chain recombines TRBV9 with TRBJ2-5; 12 bases line up with TRBD2. CDR1 and CDR2 from the germline V gene are SGDLS and YYNGEE. With V trimmed by 4 bases and J by 5 bases, 12 bases remained unmatched. The CDR3 loop spans 17 amino acids. Here the CDR3 DNA reads TGTGCCAGCAGCTCCTACTCTCTAGCGGGGGGGCAGGAGACCCAGTACTTC. Encoded protein: CASSSYSLAGGQETQYF. The whole variable domain, remainder taken from reference TRBV9 and TRBJ2-5, is DSGVTQTPKHLITATGQRVTLRCSPRSGDLSVYWYQQSLDQGLQFLIQYYNGEERAKGNILERFSAQQFPDLHSELNLSSLELGDSALYFCASSSYSLAGGQETQYFGPGTRLLVL.

The genes are TRBV5-1 and TRBJ2-5; the match to TRBD2 covers 8 bases. This CDR3 has 17 residues. Looked up from germline, CDR1 is SGHRS and CDR2 is YFSETQ. With V trimmed by 4 bases and J by 1 base, 12 bases remained unmatched. The CDR3 bases are TGCGCCAGCAGCACCCCAGGTCGCGGGGGGTCCCAAGAGACCCAGTACTTC. Translation: CASSTPGRGGSQETQYF.

The chain links TRBV29-1 to TRBJ2-3; D may be TRBD1 (6 bases). The germline gives CDR1 SQVTM, CDR2 ANQGSEA. The CDR3 contains 14 residues. Trimming took 4 bases from V and 2 from J, leaving 13 bases between them. Here the CDR3 reads CSVGRTVLTDTQYF. As DNA, the CDR3 is TGCAGCGTTGGTAGGACAGTACTCACAGATACGCAGTATTTT.

The V and J genes are TRBV6-5 and TRBJ2-5; either TRBD1 or TRBD2 may supply D (6 bases each). This CDR3 has 15 residues. The germline gives CDR1 MNHEY, CDR2 SVGAGI. V was trimmed by 0 bases and J by 5 bases, leaving 13 bases between them. The CDR3 bases are TGTGCCAGCAGTTACTCGGAGGGGGGCGCCGAGACCCAGTACTTC. It yields the protein CASSYSEGGAETQYF.

The chain combines TRBV3-1 (or the pseudogene TRBV3-2) with TRBJ2-1; maybe TRBD2 (6 bases). Germline assignment: CDR1 LGHDT and CDR2 YNNKEL (reference sequence). Deletions cut 1 base from V and 5 bases from J, with 6 bases between. The CDR3 consists of 13 residues. CDR3 DNA sequence: TGTGCCAGCAGCCAAGGCGGGAACAATGAGCAGTTCTTC. It yields the protein CASSQGGNNEQFF.

The chain combines TRBV6-2 or TRBV6-3 with TRBJ2-3; D could derive from TRBD1 or TRBD2 (5 bases each). The CDR3 contains 15 residues. The germline V gene has CDR1 MNHEY and CDR2 SVGEGT. The ends were cut back, 1 base at V and 2 bases at J, with 10 bases in the middle. This CDR3 is CASSYFPGPTDTQYF. In nucleotides, the CDR3 is TGTGCCAGCAGTTACTTCCCGGGACCCACAGATACGCAGTATTTT.

The gene calls are TRBV11-3 and TRBJ1-2; D is possibly TRBD1 (5 bases). CDR3 length equals 19 residues. V was cut by 3 bases and J by 4 bases, with 27 bases left in between. Germline lookup yields CDR1 SGHNT and CDR2 YENEEA. The CDR3 nucleotides are TGTGCCAGCAGCTTCAGAGGACGGGATCGACAGACGCCTATCTATGGCTACACCTTC. Translating it yields CASSFRGRDRQTPIYGYTF.

The V gene is TRBV18, the J gene TRBJ2-6, with 9 nucleotides matching TRBD1. CDR1 and CDR2 from the germline V gene are KGHSH and LQKENI. This CDR3 has 16 residues. With V trimmed by 4 bases and J by 4 bases, 5 bases remained unmatched. This chain's CDR3 is CASSRGQGTGANVLTF. The DNA of the CDR3 is TGTGCCAGCTCACGCGGACAGGGGACGGGGGCCAACGTCCTGACTTTC.

The V call is TRBV2, the J call TRBJ1-2; TRBD1 matches at 8 bases. CDR3 length: 16 residues. Looked up from germline, CDR1 is SNHLY and CDR2 is FYNNEI. The V segment lost 4 bases and the J segment 3 bases; nucleotides outside the gene matches: 10. As DNA, the CDR3 is TGTGCCAGCAGTGGACAGGGGCCCGCTACTCACTATGGCTACACCTTC. Translated, it gives CASSGQGPATHYGYTF. Drawing the rest from reference TRBV2 and TRBJ1-2, the complete variable domain is EPEVTQTPSHQVTQMGQEVILRCVPISNHLYFYWYRQILGQKVEFLVSFYNNEISEKSEIFDDQFSVERPDGSNFTLKIRSTKLEDSAMYFCASSGQGPATHYGYTFGSGTRLTVV.

This chain links TRBV19 with TRBJ1-5, with a tentative D call TRBD1 (6 bases). Trimming took off 6 bases at V and 6 bases at J, with 9 bases between the two ends. Germline assignment: CDR1 LNHDA and CDR2 SQIVND (reference sequence). CDR3 length: 12 amino acids. CDR3 DNA sequence: TGTGCCAGTAGCCTACAGGGTCAGCCCCAGCATTTT. This codes for CASSLQGQPQHF.

This chain joins TRBV6-5 and TRBJ1-2; D gene unclear. The V gene's germline CDR1 is MNHEY and CDR2 SVGAGI. Trimming took 6 bases from V and 5 from J, leaving 10 bases between them. This CDR3 has 12 amino acids. CDR3 residues: CASSPSGYGYTF. The CDR3 DNA sequence: TGTGCCAGCAGCCCCTCGGGGTATGGCTACACCTTC.

The chain is built from TRBV7-8 and TRBJ1-5; no definite D call. Trimming shortened V by 2 bases and J by 6 bases, and 11 bases separated the two germline ends. There are 14 residues in the CDR3. In germline, CDR1 is SGHVS, CDR2 FQNEAQ. Written as DNA, the CDR3 is TGTGCCAGCAGCTTAACGGACGGGTTTCAGCCCCAGCATTTT. Amino acids: CASSLTDGFQPQHF. The full variable domain, in which reference TRBV7-8 and TRBJ1-5 provide the parts outside the CDR3, is GAGVSQSPRYKVAKRGQDVALRCDPISGHVSLFWYQQALGQGPEFLTYFQNEAQLDKSGLPSDRFFAERPEGSVSTLKIQRTQQEDSAVYLCASSLTDGFQPQHFGDGTRLSIL.

The rearrangement joins TRBV19 to TRBJ1-1; the match to TRBD1 covers 7 bases. Germline-derived CDR1 and CDR2 are LNHDA and SQIVND (reference sequence). V dropped 0 bases and J dropped 4; count of bases not matched to a gene: 5. The CDR3 runs 15 residues. The CDR3 sequence: CASSIDSRGRTEAFF. CDR3 DNA sequence: TGTGCCAGTAGTATAGATAGTAGGGGGCGCACTGAAGCTTTCTTT.

V gene TRBV19 combines with J gene TRBJ1-5; D is ambiguous. Trimming shortened V by 1 base and J by 0 bases, and 4 bases separated the two germline ends. This CDR3 region has 14 residues. The germline V gene has CDR1 LNHDA and CDR2 SQIVND (reference sequence). The DNA for the CDR3 is TGTGCCAGTAGTATAGGGGATAGCAATCAGCCCCAGCATTTT. It codes for CASSIGDSNQPQHF.

The V and J genes are TRBV28 and TRBJ1-1, with 8 bases lining up with TRBD1. CDR3 length: 15 amino acids. Trimming cost V 6 bases and J 1 base; bases outside gene matches: 7. The germline V gene encodes CDR1 MDHEN and CDR2 SYDVKM. The CDR3 nucleotides are TGTGCCAGCAGCGACGCGGGGACAGGGAACACTGAAGCTTTCTTT. It codes for CASSDAGTGNTEAFF.